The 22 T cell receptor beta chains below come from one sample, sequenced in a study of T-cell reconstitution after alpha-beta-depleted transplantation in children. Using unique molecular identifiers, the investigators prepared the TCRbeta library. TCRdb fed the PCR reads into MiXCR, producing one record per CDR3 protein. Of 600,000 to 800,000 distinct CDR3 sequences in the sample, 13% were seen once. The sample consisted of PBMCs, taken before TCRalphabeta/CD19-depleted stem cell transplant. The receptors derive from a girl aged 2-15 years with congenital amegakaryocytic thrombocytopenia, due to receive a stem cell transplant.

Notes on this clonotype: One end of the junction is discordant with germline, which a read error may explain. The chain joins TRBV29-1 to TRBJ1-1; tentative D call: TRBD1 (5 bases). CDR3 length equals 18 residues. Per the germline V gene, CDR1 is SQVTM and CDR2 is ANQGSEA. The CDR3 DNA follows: TGCAGAGTTGAATACGCGAAGAGTTCCCAGACAGTCAACACTGAAGCTTTCTTT. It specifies CRVEYAKSSQTVNTEAFF.

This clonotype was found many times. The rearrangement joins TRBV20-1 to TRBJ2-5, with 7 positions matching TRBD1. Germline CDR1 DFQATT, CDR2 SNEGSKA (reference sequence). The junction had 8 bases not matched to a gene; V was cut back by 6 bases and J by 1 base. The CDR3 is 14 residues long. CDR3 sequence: CSATIWDSQETQYF. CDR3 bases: TGCAGTGCCACTATTTGGGACAGCCAAGAGACCCAGTACTTC.

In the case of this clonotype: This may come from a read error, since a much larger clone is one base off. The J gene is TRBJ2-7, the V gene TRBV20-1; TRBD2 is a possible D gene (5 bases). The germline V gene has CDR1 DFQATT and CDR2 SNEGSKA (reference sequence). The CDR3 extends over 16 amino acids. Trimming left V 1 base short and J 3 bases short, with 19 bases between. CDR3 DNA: TGCAGTGCTAGAGGCCGGGATACGGGGTCAAACTACGAGCAGTACTTC. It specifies CSARGRDTGSNYEQYF.

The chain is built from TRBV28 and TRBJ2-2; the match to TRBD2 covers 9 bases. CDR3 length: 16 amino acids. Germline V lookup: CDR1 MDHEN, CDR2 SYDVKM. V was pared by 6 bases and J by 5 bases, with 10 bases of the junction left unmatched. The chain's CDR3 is CASRGISGSGTGELFF. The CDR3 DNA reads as TGTGCCAGCAGAGGTATTAGCGGGAGTGGGACCGGGGAGCTGTTTTTT.

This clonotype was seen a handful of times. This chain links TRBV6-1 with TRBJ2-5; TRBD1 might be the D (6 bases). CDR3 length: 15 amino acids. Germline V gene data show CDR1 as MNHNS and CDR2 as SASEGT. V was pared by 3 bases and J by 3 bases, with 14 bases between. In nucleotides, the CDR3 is TGTGCCAGCAGTGACCCTGAACAGGGAGAAGAGACCCAGTACTTC. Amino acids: CASSDPEQGEETQYF.

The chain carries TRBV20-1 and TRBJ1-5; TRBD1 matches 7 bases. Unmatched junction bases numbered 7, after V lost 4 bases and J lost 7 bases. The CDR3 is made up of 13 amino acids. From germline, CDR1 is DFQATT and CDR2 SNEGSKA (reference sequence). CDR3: CSAKGGAGQPQHF. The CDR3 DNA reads TGCAGTGCTAAAGGGGGCGCAGGGCAGCCCCAGCATTTT.

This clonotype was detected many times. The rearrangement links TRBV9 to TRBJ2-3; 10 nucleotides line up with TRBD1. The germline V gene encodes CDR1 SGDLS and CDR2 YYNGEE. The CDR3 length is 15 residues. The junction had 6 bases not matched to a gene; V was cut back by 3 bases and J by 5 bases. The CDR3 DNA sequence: TGTGCCAGCAGCGCCCGGACAGGGGGAGTAGATACGCAGTATTTT. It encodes CASSARTGGVDTQYF.

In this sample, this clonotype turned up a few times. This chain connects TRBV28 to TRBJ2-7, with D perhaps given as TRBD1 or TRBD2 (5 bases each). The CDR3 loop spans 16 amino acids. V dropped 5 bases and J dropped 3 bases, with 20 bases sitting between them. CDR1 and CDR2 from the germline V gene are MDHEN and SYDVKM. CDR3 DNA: TGTGCCAGCAGTGATCACCGGGGCTCAGGGTTCTACGAGCAGTACTTC. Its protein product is CASSDHRGSGFYEQYF.

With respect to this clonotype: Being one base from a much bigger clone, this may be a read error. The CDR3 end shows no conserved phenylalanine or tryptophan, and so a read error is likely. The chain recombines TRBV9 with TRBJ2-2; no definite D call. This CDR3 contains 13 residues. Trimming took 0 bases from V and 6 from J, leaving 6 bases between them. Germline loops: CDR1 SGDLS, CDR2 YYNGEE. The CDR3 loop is CASSVDSPGELFY. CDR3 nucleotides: TGTGCCAGCAGCGTAGACTCTCCCGGGGAGCTGTTTTAT.

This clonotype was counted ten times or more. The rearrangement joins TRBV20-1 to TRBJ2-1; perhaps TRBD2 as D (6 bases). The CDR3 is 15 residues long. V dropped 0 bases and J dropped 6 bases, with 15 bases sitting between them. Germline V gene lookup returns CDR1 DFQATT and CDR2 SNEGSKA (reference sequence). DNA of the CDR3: TGCAGTGCTAGAGAAAGCGCGGGAACGTCCAATGAGCAGTTCTTC. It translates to CSARESAGTSNEQFF.

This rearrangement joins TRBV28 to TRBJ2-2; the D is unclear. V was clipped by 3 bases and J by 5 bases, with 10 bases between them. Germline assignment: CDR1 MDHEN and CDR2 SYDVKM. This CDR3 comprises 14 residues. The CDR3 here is CASSFRLSTGELFF. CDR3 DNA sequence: TGTGCCAGCAGTTTTAGGCTTTCAACCGGGGAGCTGTTTTTT.

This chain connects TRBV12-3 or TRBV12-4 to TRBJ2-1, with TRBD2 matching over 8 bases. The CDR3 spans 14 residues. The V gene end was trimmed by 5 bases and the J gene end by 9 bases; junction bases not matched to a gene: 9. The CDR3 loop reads CASSPGLAGFEQFF. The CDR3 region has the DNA TGTGCCAGCAGTCCCGGGCTAGCGGGTTTTGAGCAGTTCTTC.

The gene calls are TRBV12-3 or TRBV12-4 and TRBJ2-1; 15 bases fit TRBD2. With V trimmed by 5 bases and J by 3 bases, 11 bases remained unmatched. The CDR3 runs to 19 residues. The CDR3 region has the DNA TGTGCCAGCAGTCGCGGTTGGGGACTAGCGGGAGGAAACTACAATGAGCAGTTCTTC. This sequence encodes CASSRGWGLAGGNYNEQFF.

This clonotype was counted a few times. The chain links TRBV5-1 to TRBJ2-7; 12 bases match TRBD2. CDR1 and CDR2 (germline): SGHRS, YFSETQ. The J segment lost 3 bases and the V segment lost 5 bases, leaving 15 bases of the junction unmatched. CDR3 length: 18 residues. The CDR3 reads CASSFARLAGESYYEQYF. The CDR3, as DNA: TGCGCCAGCAGTTTCGCTAGACTAGCGGGAGAGTCATACTACGAGCAGTACTTC. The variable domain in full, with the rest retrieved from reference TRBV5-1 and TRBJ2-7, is KAGVTQTPRYLIKTRGQQVTLSCSPISGHRSVSWYQQTPGQGLQFLFEYFSETQRNKGNFPGRFSGRQFSNSRSEMNVSTLELGDSALYLCASSFARLAGESYYEQYFGPGTRLTVT.

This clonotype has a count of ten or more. CDR3 sequence (DNA): TGCAGCGTTGAAGATCGGCACAGGGAGACCGGGGAGCTGTTTTTT. It is translated as CSVEDRHRETGELFF. This sequence joins TRBV29-1 and TRBJ2-2; D is possibly TRBD1 (6 bases). V lost 0 bases, J lost 5 bases, and 13 bases lay in between. Germline values: CDR1 SQVTM, CDR2 ANQGSEA. The CDR3 length is 15 residues.

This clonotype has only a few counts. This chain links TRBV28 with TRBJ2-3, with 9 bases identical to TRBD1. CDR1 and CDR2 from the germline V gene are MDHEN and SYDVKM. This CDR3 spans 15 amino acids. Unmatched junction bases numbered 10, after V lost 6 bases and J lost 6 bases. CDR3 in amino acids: CASRPAGTGLDTQYF. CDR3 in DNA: TGTGCCAGCAGACCTGCTGGGACAGGGCTTGATACGCAGTATTTT.

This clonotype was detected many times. DNA for the CDR3: TGTGCCATCAGGGCCGGGACTAGCGGGATAGACGAGCAGTACTTC. It is translated as CAIRAGTSGIDEQYF. The rearrangement uses TRBV10-3 and TRBJ2-7, with 13 bases matching TRBD2. The germline gives CDR1 ENHRY, CDR2 SYGVKD. The CDR3 sequence is 15 residues long. V lost 6 bases and J lost 5; bases outside the gene matches: 7.

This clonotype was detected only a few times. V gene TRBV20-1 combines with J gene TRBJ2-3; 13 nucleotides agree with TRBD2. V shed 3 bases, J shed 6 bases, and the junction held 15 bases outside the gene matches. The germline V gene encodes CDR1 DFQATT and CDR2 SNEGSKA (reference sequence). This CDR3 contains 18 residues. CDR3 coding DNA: TGCAGTGCTAGGACAGGGGGACTAGCGGGATCTCACCCCGATACGCAGTATTTT. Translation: CSARTGGLAGSHPDTQYF.

CDR3 coding DNA: TGCGCCAGCAGCCAAGTCAGGTCCCCGGACTACGAGCAGTACTTC. Residues: CASSQVRSPDYEQYF. This chain connects TRBV4-1 to TRBJ2-7; no reliable D call. Trimming removed 1 base from V and 3 bases from J, with 13 bases in between. This CDR3 has 15 amino acids. The germline CDR1 and CDR2 sequences are MGHRA and YSYEKL.

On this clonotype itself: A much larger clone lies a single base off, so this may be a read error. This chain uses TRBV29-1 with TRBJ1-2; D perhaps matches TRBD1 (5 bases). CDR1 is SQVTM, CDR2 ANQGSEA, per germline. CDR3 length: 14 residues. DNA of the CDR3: TGCAGCGTCGGGCAGGGTGCGACTAACTATCGCTACACCTTC. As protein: CSVGQGATNYRYTF.

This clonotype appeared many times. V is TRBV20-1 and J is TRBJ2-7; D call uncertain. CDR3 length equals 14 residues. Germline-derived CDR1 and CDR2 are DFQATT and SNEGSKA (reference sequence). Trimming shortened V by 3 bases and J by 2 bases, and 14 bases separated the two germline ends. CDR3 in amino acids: CSASALRLTYEQYF. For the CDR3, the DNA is TGCAGTGCTAGTGCCTTAAGGCTTACCTACGAGCAGTACTTC.

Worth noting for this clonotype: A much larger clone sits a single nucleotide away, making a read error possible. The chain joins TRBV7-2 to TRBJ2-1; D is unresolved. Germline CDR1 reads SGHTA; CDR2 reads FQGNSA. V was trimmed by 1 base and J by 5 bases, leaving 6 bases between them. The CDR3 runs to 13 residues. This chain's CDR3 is CASSLDQHNEQFF. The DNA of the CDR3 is TGTGCCAGCAGCTTAGATCAGCACAATGAGCAGTTCTTC. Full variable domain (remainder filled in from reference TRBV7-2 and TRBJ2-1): GAGVSQSPSNKVTEKGKDVELRCDPISGHTALYWYRQSLGQGLEFLIYFQGNSAPDKSGLPSDRFSAERTGGSVSTLTIQRTQQEDSAVYLCASSLDQHNEQFFGPGTRLTVL.